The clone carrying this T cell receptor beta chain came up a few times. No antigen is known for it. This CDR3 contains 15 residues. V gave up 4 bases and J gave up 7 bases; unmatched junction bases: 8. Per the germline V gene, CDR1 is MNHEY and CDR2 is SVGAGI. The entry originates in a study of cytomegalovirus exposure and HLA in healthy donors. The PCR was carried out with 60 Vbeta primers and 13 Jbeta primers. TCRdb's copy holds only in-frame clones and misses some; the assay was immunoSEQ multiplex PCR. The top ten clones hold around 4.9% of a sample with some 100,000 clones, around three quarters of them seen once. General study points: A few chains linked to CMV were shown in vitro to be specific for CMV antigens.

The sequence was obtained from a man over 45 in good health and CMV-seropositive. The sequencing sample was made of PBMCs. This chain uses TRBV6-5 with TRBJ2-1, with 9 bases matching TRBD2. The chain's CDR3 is CASSSFFLAGNEQFF. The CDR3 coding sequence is TGTGCCAGCAGTTCCTTCTTCCTAGCGGGAAATGAGCAGTTCTTC.